The T cell receptor (beta chain) described here comes from a study of T cell responses to AZD1222 COVID-19 vaccine. This CDR3 region has 13 residues. In germline, CDR1 is MNHEY, CDR2 SMNVEV (reference sequence). The protocol was immunoSEQ multiplex PCR, while the TCRdb copy is restricted to in-frame clones and leaves out a portion. The sample carries nearly 95,000 clones, almost 90% recorded once. This chain connects TRBV27 to TRBJ1-1, with a tentative D call TRBD1 (5 bases). This TCR derives from an adult in good health. Source: peripheral blood, taken on day 0 of AZD1222 vaccination. The CDR3 here is CARSRRGNTEAFF. CDR3 coding DNA: TGTGCGAGGAGTCGGCGGGGCAACACTGAAGCTTTCTTT.